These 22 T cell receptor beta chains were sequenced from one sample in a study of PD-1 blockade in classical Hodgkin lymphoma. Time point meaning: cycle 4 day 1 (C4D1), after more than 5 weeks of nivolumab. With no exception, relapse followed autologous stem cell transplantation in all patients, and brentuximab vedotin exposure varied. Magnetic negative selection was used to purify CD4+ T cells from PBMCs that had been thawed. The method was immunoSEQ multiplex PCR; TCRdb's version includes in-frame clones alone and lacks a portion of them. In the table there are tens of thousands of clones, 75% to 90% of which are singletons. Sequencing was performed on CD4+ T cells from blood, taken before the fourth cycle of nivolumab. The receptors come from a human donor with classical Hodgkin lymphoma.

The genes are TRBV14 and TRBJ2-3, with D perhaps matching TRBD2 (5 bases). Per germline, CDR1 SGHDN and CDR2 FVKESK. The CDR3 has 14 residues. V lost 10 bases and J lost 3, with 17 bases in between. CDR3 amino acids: CATRRSGITDTQYF. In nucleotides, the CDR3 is TGTGCCACCCGTAGATCGGGGATAACAGATACGCAGTATTTT.

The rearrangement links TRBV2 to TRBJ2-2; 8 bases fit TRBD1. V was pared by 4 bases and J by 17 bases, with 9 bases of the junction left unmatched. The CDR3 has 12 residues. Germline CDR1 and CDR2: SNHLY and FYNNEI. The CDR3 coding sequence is TGTGCCAGCAGTGTGGACAGGGCGGCCCTTTTTTTT. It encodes CASSVDRAALFF.

In nucleotides, the CDR3 is TGTGCCATCACTAACCCCGGGACAGGACTTGGCTACACCTTC. It is translated as CAITNPGTGLGYTF. The rearrangement joins TRBV10-3 to TRBJ1-2; 8 bases agree with TRBD1. CDR3 length: 14 residues. V trimming: 7 bases; J trimming: 7 bases; junction bases outside the gene matches: 11. Germline V gene data show CDR1 as ENHRY and CDR2 as SYGVKD.

Here the CDR3 reads CASTKRFTGTDTQYF. The CDR3 DNA follows: TGTGCCAGCACCAAACGATTTACCGGCACAGATACGCAGTATTTT. This chain uses TRBV7-2 with TRBJ2-3, with D unclear. Trimming took off 7 bases at V and 1 base at J, with 15 bases between the two ends. The germline gives CDR1 SGHTA, CDR2 FQGNSA. The CDR3 is 15 residues long.

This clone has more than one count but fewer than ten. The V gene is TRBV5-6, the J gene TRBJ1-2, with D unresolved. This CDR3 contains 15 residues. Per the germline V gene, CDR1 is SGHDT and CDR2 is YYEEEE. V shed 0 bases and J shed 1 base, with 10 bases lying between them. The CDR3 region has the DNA TGTGCCAGCAGCTTGGTAATGGTGATTAACTATGGCTACACCTTC. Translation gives CASSLVMVINYGYTF.

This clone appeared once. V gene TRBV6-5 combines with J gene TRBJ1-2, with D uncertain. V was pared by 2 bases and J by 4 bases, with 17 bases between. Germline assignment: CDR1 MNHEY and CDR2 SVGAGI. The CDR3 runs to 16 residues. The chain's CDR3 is CASSYRGTVARYGYTF. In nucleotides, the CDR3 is TGTGCCAGCAGTTACCGTGGTACGGTTGCCCGCTATGGCTACACCTTC.

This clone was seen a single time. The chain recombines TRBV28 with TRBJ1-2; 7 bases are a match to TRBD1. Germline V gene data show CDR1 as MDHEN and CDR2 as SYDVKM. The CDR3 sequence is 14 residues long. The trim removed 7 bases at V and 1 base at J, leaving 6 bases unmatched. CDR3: CASTLQGHNYGYTF. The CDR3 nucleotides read TGTGCCAGCACCTTACAGGGGCATAACTATGGCTACACCTTC.

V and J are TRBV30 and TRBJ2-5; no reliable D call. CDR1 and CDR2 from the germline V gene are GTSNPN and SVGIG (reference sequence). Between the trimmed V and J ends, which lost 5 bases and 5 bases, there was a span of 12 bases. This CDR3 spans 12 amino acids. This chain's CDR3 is CAWSSVGETQYF. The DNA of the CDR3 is TGTGCCTGGTCATCGGTCGGGGAGACCCAGTACTTC. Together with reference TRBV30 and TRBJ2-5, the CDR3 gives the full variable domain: SQTIHQWPATLVQPVGSPLSLECTVEGTSNPNLYWYRQAAGRGLQLLFYSVGIGQISSEVPQNLSASRPQDRQFILSSKKLLLSDSGFYLCAWSSVGETQYFGPGTRLLVL.

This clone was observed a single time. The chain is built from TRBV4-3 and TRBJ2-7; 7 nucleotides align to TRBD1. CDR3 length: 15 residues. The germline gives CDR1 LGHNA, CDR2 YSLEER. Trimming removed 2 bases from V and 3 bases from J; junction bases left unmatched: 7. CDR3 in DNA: TGCGCCAGCAGCCAACAGACAGGGCCGCTCTACGAGCAGTACTTC. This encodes CASSQQTGPLYEQYF.

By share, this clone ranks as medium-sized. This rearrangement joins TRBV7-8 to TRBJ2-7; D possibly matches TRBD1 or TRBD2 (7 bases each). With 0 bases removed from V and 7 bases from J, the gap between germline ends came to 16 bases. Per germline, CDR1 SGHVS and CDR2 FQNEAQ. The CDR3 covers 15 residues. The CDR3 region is CASSLAGQGEGEQYF. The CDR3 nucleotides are TGTGCCAGCAGCTTAGCCGGGCAGGGGGAGGGAGAGCAGTACTTC.

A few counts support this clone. This CDR3 reads CASSTAQGSTEAFF. The CDR3 nucleotides are TGTGCCAGCAGCACAGCACAGGGCTCGACTGAAGCTTTCTTT. The chain has TRBV6-1 and TRBJ1-1, with D tentatively TRBD1 (6 bases). Trimming took 6 bases from V and 5 from J, leaving 16 bases between them. Looked up from germline, CDR1 is MNHNS and CDR2 is SASEGT. The CDR3 runs 14 residues.

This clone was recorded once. CDR3 residues: CASSFSGARATNEKLFF. As DNA, the CDR3 is TGCGCCAGCAGCTTTTCTGGGGCCAGAGCAACTAATGAAAAACTGTTTTTT. This chain uses TRBV5-1 with TRBJ1-4; possible D gene TRBD1, 5 bases. Germline V gives CDR1 SGHRS, CDR2 YFSETQ. The CDR3 extends over 17 amino acids. Trimming pared 2 bases from V and 0 bases from J, leaving 14 bases between.

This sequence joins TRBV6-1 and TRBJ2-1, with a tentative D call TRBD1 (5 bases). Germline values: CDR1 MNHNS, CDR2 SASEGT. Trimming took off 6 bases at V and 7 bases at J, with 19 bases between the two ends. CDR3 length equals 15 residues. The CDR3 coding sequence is TGTGCCAGCAGGACGAACACAGGATCGTGGAATGAGCAGTTCTTC. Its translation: CASRTNTGSWNEQFF.

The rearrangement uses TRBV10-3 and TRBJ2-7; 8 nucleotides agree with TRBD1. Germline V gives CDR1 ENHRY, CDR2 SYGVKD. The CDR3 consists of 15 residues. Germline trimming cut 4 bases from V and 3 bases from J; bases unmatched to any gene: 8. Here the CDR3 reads CAISAGQGSIYEQYF. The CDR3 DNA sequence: TGTGCCATCAGTGCCGGACAGGGAAGCATCTACGAGCAGTACTTC.

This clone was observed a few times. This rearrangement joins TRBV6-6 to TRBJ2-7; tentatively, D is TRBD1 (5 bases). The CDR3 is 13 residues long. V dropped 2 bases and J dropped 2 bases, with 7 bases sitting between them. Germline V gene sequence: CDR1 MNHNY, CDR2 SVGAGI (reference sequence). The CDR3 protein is CASSYTRAYEQYF. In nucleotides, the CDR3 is TGTGCCAGCAGTTACACCAGGGCCTACGAGCAGTACTTC.

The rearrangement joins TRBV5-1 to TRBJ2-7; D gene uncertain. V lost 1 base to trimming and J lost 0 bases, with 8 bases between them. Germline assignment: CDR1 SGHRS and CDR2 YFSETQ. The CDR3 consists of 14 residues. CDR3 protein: CASSLLLRSYEQYF. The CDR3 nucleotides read TGCGCCAGCAGCTTGCTCCTCCGCTCCTACGAGCAGTACTTC.

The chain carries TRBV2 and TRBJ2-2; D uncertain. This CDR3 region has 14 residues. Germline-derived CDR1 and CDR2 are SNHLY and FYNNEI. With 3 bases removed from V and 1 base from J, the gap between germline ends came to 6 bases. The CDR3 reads CASSEAGNTGELFF. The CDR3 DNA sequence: TGTGCCAGCAGTGAGGCTGGGAACACCGGGGAGCTGTTTTTT.

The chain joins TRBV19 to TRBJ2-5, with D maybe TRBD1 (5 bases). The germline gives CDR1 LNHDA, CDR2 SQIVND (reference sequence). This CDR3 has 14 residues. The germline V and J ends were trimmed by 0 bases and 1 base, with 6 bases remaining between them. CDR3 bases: TGTGCCAGTAGTATAGAGACAGCCCAAGAGACCCAGTACTTC. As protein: CASSIETAQETQYF.

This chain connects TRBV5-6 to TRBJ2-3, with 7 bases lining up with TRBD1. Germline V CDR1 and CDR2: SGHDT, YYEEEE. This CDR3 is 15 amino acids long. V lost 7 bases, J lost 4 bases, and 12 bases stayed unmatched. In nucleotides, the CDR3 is TGTGCCAGCCGACGGTCGACAGGGTACCCAGATACGCAGTATTTT. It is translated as CASRRSTGYPDTQYF.

CDR3 DNA: TGTGCCAGCAGGCGGACAGGGGGCCAGACCCAGTACTTC. This sequence encodes CASRRTGGQTQYF. This sequence joins TRBV6-5 and TRBJ2-5, with 11 bases identical to TRBD1. V dropped 6 bases and J dropped 6; count of bases not matched to a gene: 3. The CDR3 has 13 residues. CDR1 MNHEY and CDR2 SVGAGI come from the germline V gene.

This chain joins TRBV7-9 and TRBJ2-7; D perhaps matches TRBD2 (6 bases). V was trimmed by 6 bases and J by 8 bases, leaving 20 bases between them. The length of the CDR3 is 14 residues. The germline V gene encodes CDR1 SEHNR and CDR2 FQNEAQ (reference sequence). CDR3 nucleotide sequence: TGTGCCAGCAGGGGGATCGGGAGTACTACGAAGCAGTACTTC. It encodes CASRGIGSTTKQYF.

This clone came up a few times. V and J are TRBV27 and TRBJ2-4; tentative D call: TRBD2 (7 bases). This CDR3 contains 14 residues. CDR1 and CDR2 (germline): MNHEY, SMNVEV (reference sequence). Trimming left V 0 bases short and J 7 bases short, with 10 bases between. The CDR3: CASSLSGGANIQYF. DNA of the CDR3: TGTGCCAGCAGTTTATCGGGGGGGGCTAACATTCAGTACTTC.